The 20 T cell receptor beta chains given below trace back to one sample, sequenced in a study of shared clonotypes between healthy human individuals. Measured with immunoSEQ multiplex PCR; TCRdb has only the in-frame clones, and not every one. The table includes a few hundred thousand clones, 95% to 97% detected once. Sequencing used memory CD8+ T cells sorted from blood. Subset described: CD45RO+ cells pooled with CCR7-negative TemRA cells. The receptors derive from a man aged 30 to 39 in good health.

The rearrangement uses TRBV4-1 and TRBJ1-1; TRBD1 might be the D (6 bases). The CDR3 length is 14 residues. CDR1 MGHRA and CDR2 YSYEKL come from the germline V gene. The germline V and J ends were trimmed by 0 bases and 1 base, with 6 bases remaining between them. CDR3: CASSQDRGNTEAFF. The DNA for the CDR3 is TGCGCCAGCAGCCAAGACAGGGGGAACACTGAAGCTTTCTTT.

This clone was counted once. This chain uses TRBV13 with TRBJ2-1, with 12 bases aligning to TRBD2. CDR1 is PRHDT and CDR2 is FYEKMQ in the germline V gene (reference sequence). With 3 bases clipped from V and 8 bases from J, the junction kept 11 bases outside the gene matches. The CDR3 loop spans 17 amino acids. Written as DNA, the CDR3 is TGTGCCAGCAGCTTTGTAACGACTAGCGGGAGTATAGATGAGCAGTTCTTC. This codes for CASSFVTTSGSIDEQFF.

A single count supports this clone. The chain recombines TRBV27 with TRBJ2-3; 7 nucleotides line up with TRBD2. The CDR3 has 17 residues. Germline assignment: CDR1 MNHEY and CDR2 SMNVEV (reference sequence). V lost 0 bases and J lost 1; bases outside the gene matches: 7. DNA for the CDR3: TGTGCCAGCAGTTTATCGAGGGGCGGGAGAGGCACAGATACGCAGTATTTT. It translates to CASSLSRGGRGTDTQYF.

The CDR3 loop is CASSFDSSVWYGYTF. In DNA form, the CDR3 reads TGTGCCAGCAGTTTCGACAGCAGCGTATGGTATGGCTACACCTTC. V gene TRBV6-7 combines with J gene TRBJ1-2; tentative D call: TRBD1 (5 bases). TRBV6-7 is marked as an open reading frame, function uncertain. This CDR3 contains 15 residues. Between the trimmed V and J ends, which lost 4 bases and 5 bases, there was a span of 17 bases.

The chain links TRBV9 to TRBJ2-4; TRBD2 is a possible D gene (6 bases). Trimming took 0 bases from V and 0 from J, leaving 13 bases between them. This CDR3 comprises 17 residues. Germline lookup yields CDR1 SGDLS and CDR2 YYNGEE. CDR3 nucleotide sequence: TGTGCCAGCAGCGTAGGTGGGCGGGAAAGAGCCAAAAACATTCAGTACTTC. This translates into CASSVGGRERAKNIQYF.

The V call is TRBV5-4, the J call TRBJ2-1; 10 nucleotides align to TRBD2. The CDR3 contains 15 residues. J was trimmed by 4 bases and V by 3 bases; bases with no gene match: 4. Germline loops: CDR1 SGHNT, CDR2 YYREEE (reference sequence). DNA for the CDR3: TGTGCCAGCAGCTCTAGCGGGAGTCGTTACAATGAGCAGTTCTTC. It translates to CASSSSGSRYNEQFF.

Remarks on this clone: The junction shows a germline mismatch at one end, possibly a read error. The genes are TRBV5-1 and TRBJ2-7; maybe TRBD2 (7 bases). This CDR3 contains 12 residues. Germline loops: CDR1 SGHRS, CDR2 YFSETQ. Here the CDR3 DNA reads TGCGCCAGCAGCTCCGGGGGGCGCGAGCAGTGCTTC. Amino acids: CASSSGGREQCF.

The V and J genes are TRBV29-1 and TRBJ2-1; D is possibly TRBD1 (7 bases). Trimming shortened V by 7 bases and J by 6 bases, and 19 bases separated the two germline ends. The CDR3 length is 14 residues. Germline lookup yields CDR1 SQVTM and CDR2 ANQGSEA. CDR3 amino acids: CSADFQGGPNEQFF. As DNA, the CDR3 is TGCAGCGCTGACTTTCAGGGGGGTCCCAATGAGCAGTTCTTC.

This chain links TRBV2 with TRBJ1-1; D might be TRBD1 (5 bases). Deletions cut 4 bases from V and 5 bases from J, with 11 bases between. Per germline, CDR1 SNHLY and CDR2 FYNNEI. This CDR3 is built from 13 residues. The CDR3 DNA sequence: TGTGCCAGCAGTGGCCAGGGAGGGACTGAAGCTTTCTTT. Translated, it gives CASSGQGGTEAFF. Full variable domain (outside the CDR3, taken from reference TRBV2 and TRBJ1-1): EPEVTQTPSHQVTQMGQEVILRCVPISNHLYFYWYRQILGQKVEFLVSFYNNEISEKSEIFDDQFSVERPDGSNFTLKIRSTKLEDSAMYFCASSGQGGTEAFFGQGTRLTVV.

The sample holds one count of this clone. The chain employs TRBV5-5 and TRBJ2-6; TRBD1 matches at 8 bases. Germline trimming cut 1 base from V and 0 bases from J; bases unmatched to any gene: 6. In germline, CDR1 is SGHKS, CDR2 YYEKEE (reference sequence). The CDR3 runs to 18 residues. The CDR3 nucleotides are TGTGCCAGCAGCTTGTTCCGGACAGGGAGCTCTGGGGCCAACGTCCTGACTTTC. Translating gives CASSLFRTGSSGANVLTF.

V is TRBV5-1 and J is TRBJ2-1, with 9 bases that match TRBD2. CDR1 SGHRS and CDR2 YFSETQ come from the germline V gene. V dropped 4 bases and J dropped 16; count of bases not matched to a gene: 15. The CDR3 totals 14 residues. Written as DNA, the CDR3 is TGCGCCAGCAGCCTGGAGGGTAGCGGGAGTATCCGTTTCTTC. This translates into CASSLEGSGSIRFF.

This chain links TRBV5-1 with TRBJ2-7; tentatively, D is TRBD1 (6 bases). The CDR3 is 14 amino acids. CDR1 and CDR2 from the germline V gene are SGHRS and YFSETQ. The V end was cut by 4 bases, the J end by 7 bases, with 18 bases between. The CDR3: CASSPEQGLGEQYF. The CDR3 coding sequence is TGCGCCAGCAGCCCGGAACAGGGTCTGGGGGAGCAGTACTTC.

DNA for the CDR3: TGTGCCAGCAGTTTATGGGGGATTCGCCTAGCGGGAGATTTAACCTACGAGCAGTACTTC. It is translated as CASSLWGIRLAGDLTYEQYF. V gene TRBV28 combines with J gene TRBJ2-7, with TRBD2 matching over 10 bases. Germline assignment: CDR1 MDHEN and CDR2 SYDVKM. The CDR3 spans 20 residues. V lost 0 bases to trimming and J lost 2 bases; unmatched junction nucleotides: 16.

Note on this clone: In the same sample, other DNA sequences code for this CDR3. V is TRBV7-2 and J is TRBJ2-5; TRBD2 might be the D (6 bases). The CDR3 is 12 residues long. Germline lookup yields CDR1 SGHTA and CDR2 FQGNSA. The V end was cut by 5 bases, the J end by 4 bases, with 8 bases between. The CDR3 nucleotides read TGTGCCAGCAGCCCGCGGGGAGAGACCCAGTACTTC. Translated, it gives CASSPRGETQYF.

The chain links TRBV7-3 to TRBJ2-1; 9 positions match TRBD2. CDR1 and CDR2 from the germline V gene are SGHTA and FQGTGA. Trimming at V came to 2 bases and at J to 6 bases, leaving 14 bases not matched to a gene. The CDR3 is 18 residues long. The CDR3 nucleotides are TGTGCCAGCAGCTTACCCCCCCGACTAGCGGAGGAGTTCAATGAGCAGTTCTTC. This encodes CASSLPPRLAEEFNEQFF.

This sequence joins TRBV20-1 and TRBJ1-2, with D unresolved. The CDR3 covers 11 residues. CDR1 is DFQATT, CDR2 SNEGSKA, per germline (reference sequence). Trimming took off 5 bases at V and 4 bases at J, with 8 bases between the two ends. The CDR3 DNA is TGCAGTGCTGGAACAGCCTATGGCTACACCTTC. Encoded protein: CSAGTAYGYTF.

The gene calls are TRBV19 and TRBJ2-2; 14 bases match TRBD2. Unmatched junction bases numbered 6, after V lost 9 bases and J lost 6 bases. This CDR3 is 15 amino acids long. CDR1 LNHDA and CDR2 SQIVND come from the germline V gene (reference sequence). The CDR3 reads CASLETSGRAGELFF. The CDR3 DNA sequence: TGTGCCAGCCTAGAGACTAGCGGGAGGGCCGGGGAGCTGTTTTTT.

The V and J genes are TRBV7-8 and TRBJ1-3, with D possibly matching TRBD1 (6 bases). Trimming shortened V by 5 bases and J by 0 bases, and 11 bases separated the two germline ends. Germline lookup yields CDR1 SGHVS and CDR2 FQNEAQ. The CDR3 loop spans 15 amino acids. Written as DNA, the CDR3 is TGTGCCAGCAGCCCCCACAGGGTCTCTGGAAACACCATATATTTT. This sequence encodes CASSPHRVSGNTIYF.

V and J are TRBV9 and TRBJ2-3; D not certain. Trimming removed 4 bases at V and 2 bases at J, with 14 bases between. Germline values: CDR1 SGDLS, CDR2 YYNGEE. The CDR3 is 15 residues long. In DNA form, the CDR3 reads TGTGCCAGCAGCCCGAACCTCGCTCCCACAGATACGCAGTATTTT. Its protein is CASSPNLAPTDTQYF.

The chain combines TRBV7-9 with TRBJ2-5; 7 bases align to TRBD2. J lost 8 bases, V lost 3 bases, and 9 bases had no gene match. The CDR3 is 14 amino acids. CDR1 SEHNR and CDR2 FQNEAQ come from the germline V gene (reference sequence). This chain's CDR3 is CASSLLAGEGTQYF. CDR3 DNA: TGTGCCAGCAGCTTGTTGGCGGGAGAAGGAACCCAGTACTTC. The complete variable domain, with remaining parts taken from reference TRBV7-9 and TRBJ2-5, reads DTGVSQNPRHKITKRGQNVTFRCDPISEHNRLYWYRQTLGQGPEFLTYFQNEAQLEKSRLLSDRFSAERPKGSFSTLEIQRTEQGDSAMYLCASSLLAGEGTQYFGPGTRLLVL.